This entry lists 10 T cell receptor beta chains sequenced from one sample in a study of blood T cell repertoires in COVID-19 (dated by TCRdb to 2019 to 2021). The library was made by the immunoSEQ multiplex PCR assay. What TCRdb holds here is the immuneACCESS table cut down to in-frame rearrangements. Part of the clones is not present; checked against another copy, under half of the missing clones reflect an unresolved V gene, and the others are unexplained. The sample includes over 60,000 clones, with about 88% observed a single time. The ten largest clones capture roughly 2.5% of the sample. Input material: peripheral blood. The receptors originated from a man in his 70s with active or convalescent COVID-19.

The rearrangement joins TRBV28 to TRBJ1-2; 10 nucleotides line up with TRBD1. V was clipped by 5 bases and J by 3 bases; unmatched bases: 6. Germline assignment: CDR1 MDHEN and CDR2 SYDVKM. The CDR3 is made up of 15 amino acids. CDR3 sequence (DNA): TGTGCCAGCAGTCTCTCCGGGACAGGGGACTATGGCTACACCTTC. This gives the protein CASSLSGTGDYGYTF.

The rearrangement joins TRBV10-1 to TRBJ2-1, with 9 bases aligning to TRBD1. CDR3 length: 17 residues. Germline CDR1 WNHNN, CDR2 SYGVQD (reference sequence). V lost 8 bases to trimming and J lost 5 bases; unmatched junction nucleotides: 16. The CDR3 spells CASPHRGRPQENNEQFF. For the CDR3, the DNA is TGCGCCAGCCCCCACAGGGGGCGGCCCCAAGAAAACAATGAGCAGTTCTTC.

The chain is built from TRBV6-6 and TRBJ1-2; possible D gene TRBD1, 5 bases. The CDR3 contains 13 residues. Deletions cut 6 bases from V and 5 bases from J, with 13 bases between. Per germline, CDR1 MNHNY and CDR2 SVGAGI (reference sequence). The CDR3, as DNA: TGTGCCAGCAGCCCGACAGATTCTTATGGCTACACCTTC. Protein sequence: CASSPTDSYGYTF.

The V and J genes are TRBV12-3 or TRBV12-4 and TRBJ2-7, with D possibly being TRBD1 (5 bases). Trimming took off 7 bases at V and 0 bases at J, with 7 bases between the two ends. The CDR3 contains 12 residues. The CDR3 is CASTRDSYEQYF. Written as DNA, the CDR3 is TGTGCCAGCACCAGGGACTCCTACGAGCAGTACTTC.

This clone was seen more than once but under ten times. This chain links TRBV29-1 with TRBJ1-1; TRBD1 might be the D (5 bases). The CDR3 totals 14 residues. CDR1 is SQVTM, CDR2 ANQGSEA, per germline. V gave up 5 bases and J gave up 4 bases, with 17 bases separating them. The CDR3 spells CSVRTLRYATEAFF. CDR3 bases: TGCAGCGTTCGGACACTGAGGTACGCCACTGAAGCTTTCTTT.

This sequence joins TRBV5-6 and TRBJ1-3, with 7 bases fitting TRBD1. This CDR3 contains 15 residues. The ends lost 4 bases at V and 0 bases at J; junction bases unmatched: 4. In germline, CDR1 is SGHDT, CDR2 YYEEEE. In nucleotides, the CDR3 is TGTGCCAGCAGCGCCGACAGGGCCTCTGGAAACACCATATATTTT. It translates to CASSADRASGNTIYF.

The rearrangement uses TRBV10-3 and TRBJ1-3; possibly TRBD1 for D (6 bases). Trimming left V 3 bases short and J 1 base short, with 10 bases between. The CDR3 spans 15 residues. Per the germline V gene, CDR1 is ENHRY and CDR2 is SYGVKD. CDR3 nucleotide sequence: TGTGCCATCAGTGAACAGGGAGTGTCTGGAAACACCATATATTTT. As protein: CAISEQGVSGNTIYF.

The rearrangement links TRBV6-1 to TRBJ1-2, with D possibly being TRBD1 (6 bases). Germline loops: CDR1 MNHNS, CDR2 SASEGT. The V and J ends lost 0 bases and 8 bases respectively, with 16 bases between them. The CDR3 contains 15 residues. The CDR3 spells CASSEALGTGLGYTF. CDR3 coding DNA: TGTGCCAGCAGTGAAGCGCTTGGTACAGGGTTAGGCTACACCTTC.

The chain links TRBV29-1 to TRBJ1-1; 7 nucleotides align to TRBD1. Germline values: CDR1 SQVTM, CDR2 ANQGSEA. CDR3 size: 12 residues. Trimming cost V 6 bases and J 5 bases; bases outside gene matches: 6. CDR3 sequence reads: CSVVTGRTEAFF. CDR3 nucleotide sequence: TGCAGCGTCGTGACAGGGAGGACTGAAGCTTTCTTT.

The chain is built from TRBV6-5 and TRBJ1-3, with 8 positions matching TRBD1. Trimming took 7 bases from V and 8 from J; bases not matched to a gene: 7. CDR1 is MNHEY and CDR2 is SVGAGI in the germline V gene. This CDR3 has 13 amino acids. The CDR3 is CASIGDRRDTIYF. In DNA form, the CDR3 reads TGTGCCAGCATTGGGGACAGGCGAGACACCATATATTTT.